This T cell receptor (beta chain) derives from a study of cytomegalovirus exposure and HLA in healthy donors. As for the study in general: Within an early data release were roughly 83 million unique TCRs drawn from HLA-typed donors.

The germline V gene encodes CDR1 MNHNS and CDR2 SASEGT. This CDR3 has 12 amino acids. Trimming removed 5 bases from V and 7 bases from J, with 8 bases in between. Points from the study as a whole: A later analysis reportedly identified an Asian-associated ancestry cluster as carrying fewer N-insertions than the roughly 670-donor mean. In a later analysis, DRB1 alleles had the most associated TCRs; HLA-C alleles the fewest. Across donors, sequencing depth was assumed by presence/absence analyses to be roughly uniform.

This clone has more than one count but fewer than ten. Its antigen is undetermined. Primers included in the PCR were 60 Vbeta and 13 Jbeta primers. Measured with immunoSEQ multiplex PCR; TCRdb has only the in-frame clones, and not every one. Among more than 110,000 clones, about 80% were seen once, and the ten largest hold over 1%. V and J are TRBV6-1 and TRBJ1-4; no firm D call. The specimen sequenced was PBMCs. The TCR sequence derives from a male donor in good health and CMV-seropositive. The CDR3, as DNA: TGTGCCAGCAGTCTGGAGGGTGAAAAACTGTTTTTT. Protein sequence: CASSLEGEKLFF.